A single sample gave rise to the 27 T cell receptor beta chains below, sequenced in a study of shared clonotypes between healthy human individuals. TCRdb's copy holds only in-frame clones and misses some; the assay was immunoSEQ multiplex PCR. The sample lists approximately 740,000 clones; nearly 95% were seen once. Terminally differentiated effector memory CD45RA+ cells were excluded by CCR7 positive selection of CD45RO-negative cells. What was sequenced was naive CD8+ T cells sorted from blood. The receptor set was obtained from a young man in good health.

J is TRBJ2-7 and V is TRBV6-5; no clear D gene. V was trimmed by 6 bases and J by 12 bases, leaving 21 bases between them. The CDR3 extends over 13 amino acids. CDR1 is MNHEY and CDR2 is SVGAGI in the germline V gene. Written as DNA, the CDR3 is TGTGCCAGCAGCCCCTTCCTTGGCGCCGAAGCGTACTTC. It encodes CASSPFLGAEAYF.

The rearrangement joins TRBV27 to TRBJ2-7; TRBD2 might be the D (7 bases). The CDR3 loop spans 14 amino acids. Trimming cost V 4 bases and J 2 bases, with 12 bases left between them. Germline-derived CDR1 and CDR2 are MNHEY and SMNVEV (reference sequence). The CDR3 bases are TGTGCCAGCAGTTGGAGCGGGGACACCTACGAGCAGTACTTC. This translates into CASSWSGDTYEQYF.

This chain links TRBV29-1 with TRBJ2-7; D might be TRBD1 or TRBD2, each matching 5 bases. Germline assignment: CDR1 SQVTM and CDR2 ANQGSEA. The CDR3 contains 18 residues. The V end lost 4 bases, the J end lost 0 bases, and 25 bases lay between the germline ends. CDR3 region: CSVVGEPGKPTSSYEQYF. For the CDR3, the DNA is TGCAGCGTTGTGGGGGAGCCCGGCAAACCGACGAGCTCCTACGAGCAGTACTTC.

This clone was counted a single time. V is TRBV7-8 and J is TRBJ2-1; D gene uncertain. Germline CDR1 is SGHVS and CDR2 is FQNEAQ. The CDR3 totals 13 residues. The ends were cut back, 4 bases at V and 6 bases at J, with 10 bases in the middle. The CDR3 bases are TGTGCCAGCAGCTCTCACAGTCGCAATGAGCAGTTCTTC. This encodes CASSSHSRNEQFF.

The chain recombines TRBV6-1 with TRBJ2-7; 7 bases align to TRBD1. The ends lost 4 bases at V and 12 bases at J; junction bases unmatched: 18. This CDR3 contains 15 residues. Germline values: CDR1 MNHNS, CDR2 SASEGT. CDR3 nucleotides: TGTGCCAGCAGTGGGGGGACAGTCGGTCCTACGTTTCGGTACTTC. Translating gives CASSGGTVGPTFRYF.

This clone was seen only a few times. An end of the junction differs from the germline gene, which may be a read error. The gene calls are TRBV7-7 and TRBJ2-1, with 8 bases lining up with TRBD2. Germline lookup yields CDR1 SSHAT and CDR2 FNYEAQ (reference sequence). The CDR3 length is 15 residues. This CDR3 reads CASSFNLAGSNEQFF. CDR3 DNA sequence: TGTGCTAGCAGCTTCAATCTAGCGGGCAGCAATGAGCAGTTCTTC.

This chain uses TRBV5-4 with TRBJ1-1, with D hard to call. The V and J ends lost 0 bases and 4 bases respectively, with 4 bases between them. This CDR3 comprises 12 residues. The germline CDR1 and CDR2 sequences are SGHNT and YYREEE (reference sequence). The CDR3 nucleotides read TGTGCCAGCAGCTTGGAGGGCACTGAAGCTTTCTTT. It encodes CASSLEGTEAFF.

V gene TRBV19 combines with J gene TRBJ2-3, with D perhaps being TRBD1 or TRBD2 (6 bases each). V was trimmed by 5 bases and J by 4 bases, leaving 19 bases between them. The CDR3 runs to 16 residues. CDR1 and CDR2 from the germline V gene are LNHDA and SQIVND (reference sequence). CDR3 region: CASSGRTGASADTQYF. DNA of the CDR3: TGTGCCAGTAGTGGGCGAACGGGGGCGTCAGCAGATACGCAGTATTTT. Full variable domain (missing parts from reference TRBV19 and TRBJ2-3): DGGITQSPKYLFRKEGQNVTLSCEQNLNHDAMYWYRQDPGQGLRLIYYSQIVNDFQKGDIAEGYSVSREKKESFPLTVTSAQKNPTAFYLCASSGRTGASADTQYFGPGTRLTVL.

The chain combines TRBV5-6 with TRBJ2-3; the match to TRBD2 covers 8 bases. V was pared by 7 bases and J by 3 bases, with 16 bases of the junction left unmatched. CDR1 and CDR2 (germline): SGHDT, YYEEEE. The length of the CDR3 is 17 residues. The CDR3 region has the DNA TGTGCCAGCCGGCCTTCGGGGCCTAGCGGGCCGACAGATACGCAGTATTTT. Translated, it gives CASRPSGPSGPTDTQYF.

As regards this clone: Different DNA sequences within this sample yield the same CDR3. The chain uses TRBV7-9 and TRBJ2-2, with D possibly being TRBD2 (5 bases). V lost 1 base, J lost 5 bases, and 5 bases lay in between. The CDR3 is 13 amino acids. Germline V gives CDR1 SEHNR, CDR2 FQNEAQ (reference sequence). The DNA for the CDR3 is TGTGCCAGCAGCTTAGGAGGGACCGGGGAGCTGTTTTTT. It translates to CASSLGGTGELFF.

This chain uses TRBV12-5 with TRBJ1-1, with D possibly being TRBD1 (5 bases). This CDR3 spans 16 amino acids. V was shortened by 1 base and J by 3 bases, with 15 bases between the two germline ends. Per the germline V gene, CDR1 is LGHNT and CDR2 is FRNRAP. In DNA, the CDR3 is TGTGCTAGTGGTTTGGCTTTGGGTCGGGGGGACACTGAAGCTTTCTTT. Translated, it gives CASGLALGRGDTEAFF.

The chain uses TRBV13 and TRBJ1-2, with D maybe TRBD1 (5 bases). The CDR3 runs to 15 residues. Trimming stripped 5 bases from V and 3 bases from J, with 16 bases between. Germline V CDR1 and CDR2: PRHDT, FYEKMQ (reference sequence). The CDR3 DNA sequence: TGTGCCAGCAGCGCCTTTCGGGGGGGATACTATGGCTACACCTTC. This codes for CASSAFRGGYYGYTF. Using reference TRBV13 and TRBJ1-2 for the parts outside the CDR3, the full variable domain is AAGVIQSPRHLIKEKRETATLKCYPIPRHDTVYWYQQGPGQDPQFLISFYEKMQSDKGSIPDRFSAQQFSDYHSELNMSSLELGDSALYFCASSAFRGGYYGYTFGSGTRLTVV.

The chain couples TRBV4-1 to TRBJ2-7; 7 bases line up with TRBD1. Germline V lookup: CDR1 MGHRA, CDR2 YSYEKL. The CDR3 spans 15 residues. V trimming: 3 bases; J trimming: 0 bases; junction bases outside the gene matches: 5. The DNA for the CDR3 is TGCGCCAGCAGCCAGGGACAGTCGAGCTCCTACGAGCAGTACTTC. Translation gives CASSQGQSSSYEQYF.

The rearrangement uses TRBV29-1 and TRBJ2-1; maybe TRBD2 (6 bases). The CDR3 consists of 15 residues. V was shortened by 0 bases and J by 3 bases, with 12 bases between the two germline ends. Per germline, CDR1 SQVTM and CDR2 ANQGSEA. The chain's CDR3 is CSVEDSRAGYNEQFF. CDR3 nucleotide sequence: TGCAGCGTTGAAGATTCTCGAGCGGGCTACAATGAGCAGTTCTTC.

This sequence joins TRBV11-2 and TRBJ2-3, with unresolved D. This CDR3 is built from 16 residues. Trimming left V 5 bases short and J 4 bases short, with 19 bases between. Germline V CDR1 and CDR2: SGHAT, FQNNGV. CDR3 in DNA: TGTGCCAGCAGCCAGACTGGAGTGAGGTTTGCAGATACGCAGTATTTT. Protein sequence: CASSQTGVRFADTQYF.

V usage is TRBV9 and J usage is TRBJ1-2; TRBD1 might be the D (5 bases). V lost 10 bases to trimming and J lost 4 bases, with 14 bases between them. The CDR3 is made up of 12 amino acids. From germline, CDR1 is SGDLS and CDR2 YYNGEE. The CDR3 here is CASSGVAYGYTF. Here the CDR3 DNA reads TGTGCCTCGTCGGGGGTCGCCTATGGCTACACCTTC.

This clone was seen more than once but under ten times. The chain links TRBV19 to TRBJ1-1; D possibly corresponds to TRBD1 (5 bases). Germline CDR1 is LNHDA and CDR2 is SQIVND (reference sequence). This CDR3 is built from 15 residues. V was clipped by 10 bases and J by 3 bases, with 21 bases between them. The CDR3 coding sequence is TGTGCCACCGTGCCCCGTGGGGGTACGTACACTGAAGCTTTCTTT. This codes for CATVPRGGTYTEAFF.

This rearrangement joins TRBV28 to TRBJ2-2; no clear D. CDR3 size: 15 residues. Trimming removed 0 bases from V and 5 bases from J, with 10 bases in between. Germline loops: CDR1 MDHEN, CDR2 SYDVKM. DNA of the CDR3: TGTGCCAGCAGTTTATGGGCAGGTCAGACCGGGGAGCTGTTTTTT. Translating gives CASSLWAGQTGELFF. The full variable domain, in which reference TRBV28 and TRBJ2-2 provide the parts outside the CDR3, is DVKVTQSSRYLVKRTGEKVFLECVQDMDHENMFWYRQDPGLGLRLIYFSYDVKMKEKGDIPEGYSVSREKKERFSLILESASTNQTSMYLCASSLWAGQTGELFFGEGSRLTVL.

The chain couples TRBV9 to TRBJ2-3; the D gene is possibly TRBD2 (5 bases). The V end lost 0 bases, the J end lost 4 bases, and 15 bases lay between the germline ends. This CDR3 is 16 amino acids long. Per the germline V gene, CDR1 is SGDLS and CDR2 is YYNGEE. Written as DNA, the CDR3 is TGTGCCAGCAGCGTAGGTGCGGGCGCGGCGGCAGATACGCAGTATTTT. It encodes CASSVGAGAAADTQYF. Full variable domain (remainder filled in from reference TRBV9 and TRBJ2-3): DSGVTQTPKHLITATGQRVTLRCSPRSGDLSVYWYQQSLDQGLQFLIQYYNGEERAKGNILERFSAQQFPDLHSELNLSSLELGDSALYFCASSVGAGAAADTQYFGPGTRLTVL.

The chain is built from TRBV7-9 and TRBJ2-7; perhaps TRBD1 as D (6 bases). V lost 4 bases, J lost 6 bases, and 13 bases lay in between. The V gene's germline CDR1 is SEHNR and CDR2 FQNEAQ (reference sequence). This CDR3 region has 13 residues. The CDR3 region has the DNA TGTGCCAGCAGCTCGACAGGATTTGGCGAGCAGTACTTC. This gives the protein CASSSTGFGEQYF.

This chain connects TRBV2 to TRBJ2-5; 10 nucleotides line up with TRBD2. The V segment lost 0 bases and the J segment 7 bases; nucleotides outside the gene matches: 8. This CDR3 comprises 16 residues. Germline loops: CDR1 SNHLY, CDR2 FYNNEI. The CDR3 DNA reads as TGTGCCAGCAGTGAAGCGCTGCCTAGCGGGAGTGTGACCCAGTACTTC. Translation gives CASSEALPSGSVTQYF.

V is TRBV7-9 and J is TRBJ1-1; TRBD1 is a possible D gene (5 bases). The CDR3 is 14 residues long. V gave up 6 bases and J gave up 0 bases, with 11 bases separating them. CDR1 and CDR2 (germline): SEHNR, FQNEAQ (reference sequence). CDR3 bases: TGTGCCAGCAGTCAGACAGAGGTGAACACTGAAGCTTTCTTT. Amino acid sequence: CASSQTEVNTEAFF.

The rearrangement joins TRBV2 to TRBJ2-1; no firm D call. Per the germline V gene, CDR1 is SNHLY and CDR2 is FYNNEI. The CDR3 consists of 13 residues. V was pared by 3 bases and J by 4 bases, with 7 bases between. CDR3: CASSELLYNEQFF. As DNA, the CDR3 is TGTGCCAGCAGTGAGTTGCTTTACAATGAGCAGTTCTTC.

The CDR3 sequence is CASSPPPGLVNEKLFF. In nucleotides, the CDR3 is TGTGCCAGCAGCCCCCCTCCAGGCCTAGTGAATGAAAAACTGTTTTTT. The V gene is TRBV7-9, the J gene TRBJ1-4; the D is unclear. V dropped 5 bases and J dropped 5 bases, with 18 bases sitting between them. The CDR3 is 16 amino acids. Per germline, CDR1 SEHNR and CDR2 FQNEAQ (reference sequence).

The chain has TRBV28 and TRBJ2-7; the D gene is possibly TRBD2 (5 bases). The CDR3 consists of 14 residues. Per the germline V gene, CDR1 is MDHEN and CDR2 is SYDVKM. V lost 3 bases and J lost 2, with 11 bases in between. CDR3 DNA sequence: TGTGCCAGCAGTTTCGAAAGCGGTCCCTACGAGCAGTACTTC. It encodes CASSFESGPYEQYF.

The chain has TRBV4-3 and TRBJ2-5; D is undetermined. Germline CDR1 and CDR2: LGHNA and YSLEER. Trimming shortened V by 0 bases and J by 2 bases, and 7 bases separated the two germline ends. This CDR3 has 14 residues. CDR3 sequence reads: CASSQDIGQETQYF. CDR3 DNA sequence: TGCGCCAGCAGCCAAGATATTGGACAAGAGACCCAGTACTTC.

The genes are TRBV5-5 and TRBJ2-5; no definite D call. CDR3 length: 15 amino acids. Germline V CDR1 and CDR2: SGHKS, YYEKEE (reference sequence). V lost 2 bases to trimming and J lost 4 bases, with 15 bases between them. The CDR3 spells CASSFFPGGGETQYF. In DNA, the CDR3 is TGTGCCAGCAGCTTTTTTCCCGGTGGTGGAGAGACCCAGTACTTC.